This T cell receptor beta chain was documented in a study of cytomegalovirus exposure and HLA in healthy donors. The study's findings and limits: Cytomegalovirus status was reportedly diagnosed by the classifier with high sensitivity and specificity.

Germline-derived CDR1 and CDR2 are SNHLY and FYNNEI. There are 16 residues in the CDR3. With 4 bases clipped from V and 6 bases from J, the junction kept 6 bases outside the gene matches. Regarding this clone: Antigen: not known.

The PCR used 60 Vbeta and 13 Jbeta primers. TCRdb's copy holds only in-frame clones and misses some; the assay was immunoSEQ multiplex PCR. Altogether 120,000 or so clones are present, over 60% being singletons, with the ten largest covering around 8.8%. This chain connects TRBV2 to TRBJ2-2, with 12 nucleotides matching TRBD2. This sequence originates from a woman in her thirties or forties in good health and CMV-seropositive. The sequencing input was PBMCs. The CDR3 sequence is CASSVPSGRAAGELFF. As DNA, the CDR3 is TGTGCCAGCAGTGTCCCTAGCGGGAGGGCCGCCGGGGAGCTGTTTTTT.